This T cell receptor (beta chain) was recovered during a study of identifying expanded T cells in peripheral blood (dated by TCRdb to between 2019 and 2020). Concerning the study at large: Technical replicates were generated by sequencing separate aliquots of the same genomic DNA pool, and four replicates were compared pairwise.

No immune events, such as infections, were documented for the healthy donors during the collection period. Blood repertoires from healthy donors were used as a training cohort for calibrating time-dependent variance in a beta-binomial model of differential abundance of T-cell clones. There were roughly 10 healthy donors in the training cohort, of whom 3 were female and 7 were male. Donor ages ranged from about 29 to 65 years, with an average of roughly 46 years. Whole blood from each healthy donor was obtained from a commercial supplier and was collected at three time points 2 to 3 weeks apart. For immunosequencing, genomic DNA was extracted from unsorted whole blood. The immunoSEQ Assay, which uses bias-controlled multiplex PCR amplification of genomic DNA, was used to profile TCRbeta CDR3 regions. In the authors' own workflow: To quantify the absolute abundance of each unique TCRbeta CDR3 region, the sequences were collapsed and filtered. Differential abundance was assessed using a binomial (Fisher-equivalent) model and a beta-binomial model in which time-dependent variance fitted from healthy donors was added. Clones with fewer than 5 combined templates were excluded, and clones with Benjamini-Hochberg FDR below 0.01 were called differentially abundant. Using the form v = (b*log(k)+a)^2, the beta-binomial variance was modeled as a function of the total template count across the two samples. TCRdb mirrors the immuneACCESS table, restricted to in-frame sequences. Some clones are absent from its copies; in checked studies, under half trace to an unresolved V gene, and the reason for the others is unknown. V and J calls and clone size are copied from that table; D and trimming were computed from the DNA. The sample data list tens of thousands of clones, and about four fifths of these were observed just once. The ten largest clones capture about a fifth of the sample.

Counted from cysteine to phenylalanine, this CDR3 has 14 amino acids. The kept DNA is CDR3 alone, 42 bases in frame from the first base. At the junction V is shortened by 7 bases and J by 5 bases; bases outside the gene matches: 7. The germline V gene provides CDR1 SGHRS and CDR2 YFSETQ. A word on this clone: The antigen it recognizes is unknown. Base-call qualities are not available, and no considerably larger clone is one nucleotide away.

Broad study findings and their caveats: Across all healthy-donor time intervals, the beta-binomial model significantly lowered both the number of clones called differentially abundant and the false-positive rate. The authors expected biological variance in healthy repertoires might increase further over much longer intervals such as months to years. About 1.1 differentially abundant clones were flagged by the binomial model between technical replicates, whereas about 17 and 20 were flagged over around two weeks and four weeks, respectively. Across all healthy donors, variance in clone template counts between approximately two-week samples was found to increase significantly with total template count.

The sequence came from a person between 18 and 70 years old in good health. Sequencing was done on a sample of blood. The chain employs TRBV5-1 and TRBJ2-7, and 12 junction bases match TRBD2. The CDR3 sequence is CASGTSGRRDEQYF. The DNA sequence reads TGCGCCAGCGGAACTAGCGGGAGGAGGGACGAGCAGTACTTC.